This T cell receptor (beta chain) emerged from a study of OX40 agonist ivuxolimab in advanced cancers. A note on the overall study: The costimulatory receptor OX40 (CD134) was targeted by ivuxolimab, a fully human IgG2 agonistic monoclonal antibody. Intravenous ivuxolimab was administered to patients every 2 weeks at six dose levels: 0.01, 0.1, 0.3, 1.5, 3 and 10 mg/kg. Of the 52 patients in dose escalation, some 20 had hepatocellular carcinoma, some 15 had melanoma, 9 had renal cell carcinoma and 9 had head and neck cancer. The dose-escalation cohort was almost 85% male with a mean age of about 65 years, ranging from about 20 to 80. Prior anti-PD-1, anti-PD-L1 or anti-CTLA-4 therapy was permitted, and checkpoint inhibitors had been received by 40% to 50% of dose-escalation patients. Three dose-escalation patients achieved partial responses, one with hepatocellular carcinoma and two with cutaneous melanoma. Peripheral TCRbeta sequencing was intended to test whether TCR sequence diversity was altered and clonal T-cell expansion was caused by ivuxolimab. The paper reports the monotherapy dose-escalation portion (N of about 50 patients) of the phase I ivuxolimab trial. Results the study describes overall, beyond this receptor: At doses of 0.1 to 3.0 mg/kg, clonal expansion of both CD4+ and CD8+ T cells in blood was seen between baseline and week 6. After ivuxolimab, more expanded clones were found on average in CD8+ T cells than in CD4+ T cells. Partial responders in the 0.1-3.0 mg/kg groups had among the lowest normalized peripheral clonal expansion, especially among CD8+ T cells. Low levels of normalized T-cell clonal expansion were also seen in some nonresponding patients. The antigen specificity of the clonally expanded peripheral T cells was not determined.

Patients with a history of autoimmune disease or receiving systemic immunosuppression were excluded from the trial. Peripheral blood for TCR sequencing was drawn from every dose cohort at baseline, at cycle 4 day 1 and at cycle 7 day 1. The samples were taken from a phase I, first-in-human, multicenter, open-label dose-escalation trial of ivuxolimab. Adults with locally advanced or metastatic head and neck squamous cell, hepatocellular, melanoma or renal cell carcinoma were enrolled in the trial. Before TCR sequencing, CD4+ and CD8+ T cells were separately sorted from peripheral blood. Ends trimmed: V by 5 bases, J by 7 bases; bases unmatched to a gene: 7. Looking up the germline V gene (reference sequence) yields CDR1 SEHNR and CDR2 FQNEAQ. The cysteine opens and the phenylalanine closes a CDR3 of 13 amino acids. Solely the CDR3 DNA is kept, with 39 bases framed from the first base. Remarks on this clone: The antigen this receptor binds is unknown. The input lacks base qualities; no much larger clone sits a single base away.

Genomic DNA was extracted from sorted cells for sequencing of the TCRbeta CDR3 region. The immunoSEQ Assay was used for sequencing of TCRbeta CDR3 regions. Held by TCRdb, this immuneACCESS table contains in-frame sequences only and omits some clones. Under half of the omission traces to an unresolved V gene where checked; the cause of the rest is unknown. This sample lists 65,000 or so clones; roughly 88% were detected once. The ten largest clones represent about 5.5% of the sample. The sequenced sample was CD4+ or CD8+ T cells sorted from blood, obtained in a trial of the OX40 agonist ivuxolimab. The chain uses TRBV7-9 and TRBJ1-2, and 7 junctional nucleotides match TRBD1. The receptor's source is an adult with an advanced solid tumor such as melanoma, head and neck, liver or kidney cancer. The nucleotide sequence reads TGTGCCAGCAGCCAGGAGACAGGGACTGGCTACACCTTC. This yields the protein CASSQETGTGYTF. The CDR3 plus the reference TRBV7-9 and TRBJ1-2 genes for the other parts give the full variable domain: DTGVSQNPRHKITKRGQNVTFRCDPISEHNRLYWYRQTLGQGPEFLTYFQNEAQLEKSRLLSDRFSAERPKGSFSTLEIQRTEQGDSAMYLCASSQETGTGYTFGSGTRLTVV.